The 3 T cell receptor beta chains given below trace back to one sample, sequenced in a study of graft-versus-host responses after intestinal transplantation. TCRdb keeps only in-frame clones here, not all; method: immunoSEQ multiplex PCR. The repertoire holds roughly 92,000 clones, with 90% as singletons. Antigens for these TCRs are unknown. Specimen: unstimulated CD4+ T cells sorted from spleen or lymph node cells, collected before intestinal transplant. These receptors came from a human donor who received an intestinal transplant.

The chain employs TRBV7-2 and TRBJ1-5, with 9 bases matching TRBD1. The CDR3 has 13 residues. Germline values: CDR1 SGHTA, CDR2 FQGNSA. The V and J ends lost 6 bases and 5 bases, in that order; junction bases with no gene match: 2. Here the CDR3 DNA reads TGTGCCAGCAGTAGACAGGGGGATCAGCCCCAGCATTTT. Its translation is CASSRQGDQPQHF.

The chain joins TRBV15 to TRBJ2-5; TRBD1 might be the D (5 bases). Germline V gene sequence: CDR1 LNHNV, CDR2 YYDKDF (reference sequence). V shed 5 bases and J shed 7 bases, with 14 bases lying between them. This CDR3 is 13 amino acids long. CDR3: CATSQGNLGTQYF. In DNA form, the CDR3 reads TGTGCCACCAGCCAGGGTAATCTTGGGACCCAGTACTTC.

This clone came up once. This sequence joins TRBV7-9 and TRBJ2-3; 7 nucleotides align to TRBD1. Germline V lookup: CDR1 SEHNR, CDR2 FQNEAQ (reference sequence). Trimming at V came to 4 bases and at J to 14 bases, leaving 6 bases not matched to a gene. This CDR3 has 11 residues. The CDR3 DNA sequence: TGTGCCAGCAGCTCTCCAGGGGGTTGGTATTTT. Amino acids: CASSSPGGWYF.